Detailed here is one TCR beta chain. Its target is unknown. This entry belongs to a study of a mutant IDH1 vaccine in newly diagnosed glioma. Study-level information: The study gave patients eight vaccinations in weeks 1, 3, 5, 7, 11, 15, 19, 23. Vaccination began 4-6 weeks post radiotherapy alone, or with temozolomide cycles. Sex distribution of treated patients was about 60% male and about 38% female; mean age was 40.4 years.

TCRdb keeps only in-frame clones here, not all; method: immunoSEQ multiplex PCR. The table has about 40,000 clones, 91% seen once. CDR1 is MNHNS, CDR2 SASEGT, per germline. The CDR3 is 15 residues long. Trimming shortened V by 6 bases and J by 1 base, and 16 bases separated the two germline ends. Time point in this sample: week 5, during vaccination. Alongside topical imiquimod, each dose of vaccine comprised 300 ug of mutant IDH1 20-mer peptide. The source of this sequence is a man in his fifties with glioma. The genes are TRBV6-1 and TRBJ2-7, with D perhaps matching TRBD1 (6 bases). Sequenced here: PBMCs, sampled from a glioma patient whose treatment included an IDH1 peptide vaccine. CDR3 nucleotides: TGTGCCAGCAGCGTATCCGGGACACCTTCCTACGAGCAGTACTTC. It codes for CASSVSGTPSYEQYF.